Listed below are T cell receptor beta chains from one sample, sequenced in a study of Ad26.COV2.S vaccination and SARS-CoV-2 variants. TCRdb's copy holds only in-frame clones and misses some; the assay was immunoSEQ multiplex PCR. Seen here are more than 300,000 clones, 86% observed once, and the top ten hold about 11%. This specimen was peripheral blood, taken in a trial of Ad26.COV2.S vaccine versus placebo. Receptor source: a person between 18 and 65 years old who received the Ad26.COV2.S COVID-19 vaccine or a placebo. Each CDR3 is given with its conserved first and last residue. A D gene is named only where the DNA matches it firmly. Size is stated for part of the rows, as once, few or many counts, or as a class when the clone is expanded.

d_call: TRBD2; v_call: TRBV6-4; j_call: TRBJ2-1; clone_size: few; cdr3_nt: TGTGCCAGCAGCACGACTAGCGGGGATTACAATGAGCAGTTCTTC; cdr3_aa: CASSTTSGDYNEQFF
d_call: TRBD2; v_call: TRBV15; j_call: TRBJ2-7; clone_size: -; cdr3_nt: TGTGCCACCAGCAGAGTCGGGACTAGCGAGCAGTACTTC; cdr3_aa: CATSRVGTSEQYF
d_call: -; v_call: TRBV9; j_call: TRBJ2-3; clone_size: -; cdr3_nt: TGTGCCAGCAGCCTTGGCGGCACAGATACGCAGTATTTT; cdr3_aa: CASSLGGTDTQYF
d_call: -; v_call: TRBV6-2/TRBV6-3; j_call: TRBJ2-7; clone_size: -; cdr3_nt: TGTGCCAGCATCCCAGGTGATAGCAGGTACGAGCAGTACTTC; cdr3_aa: CASIPGDSRYEQYF
d_call: -; v_call: TRBV11-3; j_call: TRBJ1-1; clone_size: -; cdr3_nt: TGTGCCAGCAGCCTCAAGCGGAACACTGAAGCTTTCTTT; cdr3_aa: CASSLKRNTEAFF
d_call: TRBD2; v_call: TRBV6-6; j_call: TRBJ2-3; clone_size: -; cdr3_nt: TGTGCCAGCAGTCCGTCGGAGCTAGCGGGAGGTTGGACAGATACGCAGTATTTT; cdr3_aa: CASSPSELAGGWTDTQYF
d_call: -; v_call: TRBV28; j_call: TRBJ1-2; clone_size: -; cdr3_nt: TGTGCCAGCAGTTTATGGGGTCAGGGTGACTATGGCTACACCTTC; cdr3_aa: CASSLWGQGDYGYTF
d_call: TRBD2; v_call: TRBV6-2/TRBV6-3; j_call: TRBJ2-3; clone_size: -; cdr3_nt: TGTGCCAGCAGTTACGACACTAGCGGGGCGAGCACAGATACGCAGTATTTT; cdr3_aa: CASSYDTSGASTDTQYF
d_call: -; v_call: TRBV7-9; j_call: TRBJ1-4; clone_size: -; cdr3_nt: TGTGCCAGCAGCTTCGAGGGAACTAATGAAAAACTGTTTTTT; cdr3_aa: CASSFEGTNEKLFF
d_call: -; v_call: TRBV7-2; j_call: TRBJ2-5; clone_size: few; cdr3_nt: TGTGCCAGCAGCTCCAGGGAGACCCAGTACTTC; cdr3_aa: CASSSRETQYF
d_call: -; v_call: TRBV25-1; j_call: TRBJ1-1; clone_size: -; cdr3_nt: TGTGCCAGCAGTGATCCCGACCCCGCGCACACTGAAGCTTTCTTT; cdr3_aa: CASSDPDPAHTEAFF
d_call: -; v_call: TRBV19; j_call: TRBJ1-5; clone_size: -; cdr3_nt: TGTGCCAGTAGTATTAAACTTGGTCAGCCCCAGCATTTT; cdr3_aa: CASSIKLGQPQHF
d_call: -; v_call: TRBV3-1/TRBV3-2; j_call: TRBJ2-2; clone_size: -; cdr3_nt: TGTGCCAGCAGCCAGGCTCTGGGCACCGGGGAGCTGTTTTTT; cdr3_aa: CASSQALGTGELFF
d_call: -; v_call: TRBV21-1; j_call: TRBJ2-1; clone_size: -; cdr3_nt: TGTGCCAGCAGCATAACAGTGCGGGGGGGCCCATTGAATGAGCAGTTCTTC; cdr3_aa: CASSITVRGGPLNEQFF
d_call: -; v_call: TRBV24-1; j_call: TRBJ2-1; clone_size: -; cdr3_nt: TGTGCCACCAGTGATTTGCTGGGACCGGGGAAGGATGAGCAGTTCTTC; cdr3_aa: CATSDLLGPGKDEQFF
d_call: TRBD1; v_call: TRBV5-8; j_call: TRBJ2-7; clone_size: -; cdr3_nt: TGTGCCAGCAGCTTGAGACAGGGGGCCTTCTACGAGCAGTACTTC; cdr3_aa: CASSLRQGAFYEQYF
d_call: -; v_call: TRBV7-9; j_call: TRBJ1-2; clone_size: -; cdr3_nt: TGTGCCAGCAGCCCGGGGGTGGCCTACACCTTC; cdr3_aa: CASSPGVAYTF
d_call: -; v_call: TRBV5-1; j_call: TRBJ2-1; clone_size: -; cdr3_nt: TGCGCCAGCAGCTTGGAGGGGCAGGGTCCCTACAATGAGCAGTTCTTC; cdr3_aa: CASSLEGQGPYNEQFF
d_call: -; v_call: TRBV9; j_call: TRBJ2-5; clone_size: -; cdr3_nt: TGTGCCAGCAGCGTAGGAAGTAGTCAAGAGACCCAGTACTTC; cdr3_aa: CASSVGSSQETQYF
d_call: -; v_call: TRBV9; j_call: TRBJ2-3; clone_size: once; cdr3_nt: TGTGCCAGCAGCGACACAGATACGCAGTATTTT; cdr3_aa: CASSDTDTQYF
d_call: -; v_call: TRBV10-2; j_call: TRBJ2-2; clone_size: -; cdr3_nt: TGCGCCAGCAGCGGACTACTCACCGGGGAGCTGTTTTTT; cdr3_aa: CASSGLLTGELFF
d_call: TRBD1; v_call: TRBV6-5; j_call: TRBJ1-5; clone_size: -; cdr3_nt: TGTGCCAGCAGTAGGACAGGGGGCAATCAGCCCCAGCATTTT; cdr3_aa: CASSRTGGNQPQHF
d_call: -; v_call: TRBV5-1; j_call: TRBJ1-4; clone_size: -; cdr3_nt: TGCGCCAGCAGCTCGGGGACGGGGAAGGGAGAAAAACTGTTTTTT; cdr3_aa: CASSSGTGKGEKLFF
d_call: TRBD1; v_call: TRBV29-1; j_call: TRBJ2-2; clone_size: -; cdr3_nt: TGCAGCGTTATTGGGGACAGCCACACCGGGGAGCTGTTTTTT; cdr3_aa: CSVIGDSHTGELFF
d_call: TRBD2; v_call: TRBV5-6; j_call: TRBJ2-1; clone_size: -; cdr3_nt: TGTGCCACCTCCTATGCGGGAGTCGTGGATGAGCAGTTCTTC; cdr3_aa: CATSYAGVVDEQFF
d_call: TRBD1; v_call: TRBV18; j_call: TRBJ1-1; clone_size: once; cdr3_nt: TGTGCCAGCTCACCACAGGGCAGGGGGCCAGAAGCTTTCTTT; cdr3_aa: CASSPQGRGPEAFF
d_call: TRBD2; v_call: TRBV19; j_call: TRBJ2-7; clone_size: few; cdr3_nt: TGTGCCAGTAGTATAGCGGGGGGTGTCGACGAGCAGTACTTC; cdr3_aa: CASSIAGGVDEQYF
d_call: TRBD1; v_call: TRBV18; j_call: TRBJ1-2; clone_size: -; cdr3_nt: TGTGCCAGCTCATCCGGACAGGGGGTTAACTATGGCTACACCTTC; cdr3_aa: CASSSGQGVNYGYTF
d_call: -; v_call: TRBV5-1; j_call: TRBJ1-4; clone_size: once; cdr3_nt: TGCGCCAGCGGGTCTAAGTCAACTAATGAAAAACTGTTTTTT; cdr3_aa: CASGSKSTNEKLFF
d_call: -; v_call: TRBV4-2; j_call: TRBJ2-6; clone_size: -; cdr3_nt: TGTGCCAGCAGCCAAGAAAGCCTTGACACCTCTGGGGCCAACGTCCTGACTTTC; cdr3_aa: CASSQESLDTSGANVLTF
d_call: -; v_call: TRBV12-2; j_call: TRBJ1-5; clone_size: -; cdr3_nt: TGTGCAAGTCGCTTAGAAAAAGGTGACGGGGGCAATCAGCCCCAGCATTTT; cdr3_aa: CASRLEKGDGGNQPQHF
d_call: -; v_call: TRBV5-1; j_call: TRBJ1-1; clone_size: once; cdr3_nt: TGCGCCAGCAGCCTCGAAAGGATTGGAAACACTGAAGCTTTCTTT; cdr3_aa: CASSLERIGNTEAFF
d_call: -; v_call: TRBV9; j_call: TRBJ2-1; clone_size: -; cdr3_nt: TGTGCCAGCAGCCCTCGATCATCTAGCGACCGACGGAATGAGCAGTTCTTC; cdr3_aa: CASSPRSSSDRRNEQFF
d_call: -; v_call: TRBV7-9; j_call: TRBJ2-5; clone_size: -; cdr3_nt: TGTGCCAGCAGCTCCCGAGCGGTGAGGGAGACCCAGTACTTC; cdr3_aa: CASSSRAVRETQYF
d_call: TRBD2; v_call: TRBV30; j_call: TRBJ2-1; clone_size: -; cdr3_nt: TGTGCCTGGAGTGTTGGACTAGCAGCATACAATGAGCAGTTCTTC; cdr3_aa: CAWSVGLAAYNEQFF
d_call: -; v_call: TRBV6-6; j_call: TRBJ2-3; clone_size: -; cdr3_nt: TGTGCCAGCAGTCCCTTTGGGGATACGCAGTATTTT; cdr3_aa: CASSPFGDTQYF
d_call: TRBD1; v_call: TRBV5-4; j_call: TRBJ2-3; clone_size: -; cdr3_nt: TGTGCCAGCAGCTTAGCCCTGACAGGGGGCGCAGATACGCAGTATTTT; cdr3_aa: CASSLALTGGADTQYF
d_call: TRBD2; v_call: TRBV10-3; j_call: TRBJ2-7; clone_size: -; cdr3_nt: TGTGCCATCAGTGAGTCGGCTAGCGGGGGGGGAAAGTACTTC; cdr3_aa: CAISESASGGGKYF
d_call: -; v_call: TRBV5-1; j_call: TRBJ2-2; clone_size: -; cdr3_nt: TGCGCCAGCAGCTTGGAAGAGAACACCGGGGAGCTGTTTTTT; cdr3_aa: CASSLEENTGELFF
d_call: -; v_call: TRBV5-4; j_call: TRBJ2-3; clone_size: -; cdr3_nt: TGTGCCAGCAGCTTGGCGGGGTCGTTTAACACAGATACGCAGTATTTT; cdr3_aa: CASSLAGSFNTDTQYF
d_call: -; v_call: TRBV7-8; j_call: TRBJ2-7; clone_size: -; cdr3_nt: TGTGCCAGCAGCTTAGGTCCCTACGACGAGCAGTACTTC; cdr3_aa: CASSLGPYDEQYF
d_call: TRBD1; v_call: TRBV19; j_call: TRBJ1-1; clone_size: -; cdr3_nt: TGTGCCAGTAGTCCGAGAGGAAGAGGGGGCGTCACTGAAGCTTTCTTT; cdr3_aa: CASSPRGRGGVTEAFF
d_call: -; v_call: TRBV29-1; j_call: TRBJ1-2; clone_size: -; cdr3_nt: TGCAGTGGGGGGGTCCCGGAGCCCTATGGCTACACCTTC; cdr3_aa: CSGGVPEPYGYTF
d_call: -; v_call: TRBV9; j_call: TRBJ1-5; clone_size: -; cdr3_nt: TGTGCCAGCAGCTTAACAGGGAATAGCAATCAGCCCCAGCATTTT; cdr3_aa: CASSLTGNSNQPQHF
d_call: TRBD1; v_call: TRBV3-1/TRBV3-2; j_call: TRBJ2-7; clone_size: -; cdr3_nt: TGTGCCAGCAGCCAAGGGACAGGGAGTTCCTACGAGCAGTACTTC; cdr3_aa: CASSQGTGSSYEQYF
d_call: -; v_call: TRBV2; j_call: TRBJ2-7; clone_size: -; cdr3_nt: TGTGCCAGCAGTGAAGTCCCCCCTAGTAGTCCACGCTACGAGCAGTACTTC; cdr3_aa: CASSEVPPSSPRYEQYF
d_call: TRBD1; v_call: TRBV6-6; j_call: TRBJ2-7; clone_size: -; cdr3_nt: TGTGCCAGCAGTGGAGGGACAGGGGGCCTTTACGAGCAGTACTTC; cdr3_aa: CASSGGTGGLYEQYF
d_call: -; v_call: TRBV28; j_call: TRBJ2-5; clone_size: -; cdr3_nt: TGTGCCAGCAGCGCCAGCTTGGAGACCCAGTACTTC; cdr3_aa: CASSASLETQYF
d_call: -; v_call: TRBV5-6; j_call: TRBJ1-6; clone_size: -; cdr3_nt: TGTGCCAGCAGCCGACCCCGGGGTAATTCACCCCTCCACTTT; cdr3_aa: CASSRPRGNSPLHF
d_call: -; v_call: TRBV28; j_call: TRBJ2-2; clone_size: -; cdr3_nt: TGTGCCAGCAGTTCGCGCAGGGCAGGGAAGGACGGGGAGCTGTTTTTT; cdr3_aa: CASSSRRAGKDGELFF
d_call: TRBD2; v_call: TRBV7-2; j_call: TRBJ2-3; clone_size: -; cdr3_nt: TGTGCCAGCAGCTTAGTCGTGACTAGCGGGTATTCAGATACGCAGTATTTT; cdr3_aa: CASSLVVTSGYSDTQYF
d_call: TRBD2; v_call: TRBV28; j_call: TRBJ2-7; clone_size: -; cdr3_nt: TGTGCCAGCAGTGGTGGGACTAGCGGGAGTTACGAGCAGTACTTC; cdr3_aa: CASSGGTSGSYEQYF
d_call: -; v_call: TRBV28; j_call: TRBJ1-5; clone_size: once; cdr3_nt: TGTGCCAGCAGTTTGAAGGCGGGGGTTATCGGCAATCAGCCCCAGCATTTT; cdr3_aa: CASSLKAGVIGNQPQHF
d_call: -; v_call: TRBV4-3; j_call: TRBJ1-3; clone_size: -; cdr3_nt: TGCGCCAGCAGTCCAAGGGCCCGGGCCTCTGGAAACACCATATATTTT; cdr3_aa: CASSPRARASGNTIYF